Listed below are T cell receptor beta chains from one sample, sequenced in a study of cytomegalovirus exposure and HLA in healthy donors. Here immunoSEQ multiplex PCR was the method, and the copy in TCRdb shows in-frame clones only, minus some. Counted here are under 150,000 clones, about 88% occurring once; the ten biggest clones make up roughly 9.4%. Sequenced: PBMCs. The receptors stem from a man aged 18 to 29 in good health and CMV-seropositive. The CDR3 runs from the conserved cysteine through the conserved F or W. The order of the fields is D gene, J gene, V gene, clone size, CDR3 protein. The D gene is left open where the match is weak. Clone size is stated in some rows and not others, as once, few, many or a class when expanded.

d_gene: TRBD1; j_gene: TRBJ1-1; v_gene: TRBV9; abundance: -; CDR3aa: CASSVLGGQGWNTEAFF
d_gene: -; j_gene: TRBJ2-7; v_gene: TRBV6-1; abundance: -; CDR3aa: CASSEVAPGNLEQYF
d_gene: -; j_gene: TRBJ2-1; v_gene: TRBV30; abundance: few; CDR3aa: CAWSGASYNEQFF
d_gene: TRBD1; j_gene: TRBJ1-2; v_gene: TRBV6-5; abundance: -; CDR3aa: CASRPDRGAYGYTF
d_gene: TRBD1; j_gene: TRBJ2-3; v_gene: TRBV9; abundance: once; CDR3aa: CASSIDREYAGTQYF
d_gene: TRBD1; j_gene: TRBJ2-7; v_gene: TRBV30; abundance: few; CDR3aa: CAWSRGTGSYEQYF
d_gene: -; j_gene: TRBJ2-1; v_gene: TRBV18; abundance: few; CDR3aa: CASSRGGRGASEQFF
d_gene: TRBD1; j_gene: TRBJ2-3; v_gene: TRBV29-1; abundance: -; CDR3aa: CSARGQDLGDTQYF
d_gene: -; j_gene: TRBJ1-4; v_gene: TRBV5-1; abundance: -; CDR3aa: CASSLADSTRANEKLFF
d_gene: TRBD2; j_gene: TRBJ2-4; v_gene: TRBV2; abundance: -; CDR3aa: CASSDPGGDTNIQYF
d_gene: -; j_gene: TRBJ2-5; v_gene: TRBV6-5; abundance: few; CDR3aa: CASSYRSGETQYF
d_gene: -; j_gene: TRBJ2-7; v_gene: TRBV7-2; abundance: -; CDR3aa: CASSLGAGTSYEQYF
d_gene: TRBD1; j_gene: TRBJ1-2; v_gene: TRBV19; abundance: -; CDR3aa: CASSIFPQGAFGYTF
d_gene: -; j_gene: TRBJ2-3; v_gene: TRBV7-6; abundance: -; CDR3aa: CASSARGADTQYF
d_gene: -; j_gene: TRBJ2-7; v_gene: TRBV7-9; abundance: -; CDR3aa: CASGPTVTYEQYF
d_gene: -; j_gene: TRBJ2-6; v_gene: TRBV5-6; abundance: -; CDR3aa: CASSLGYIGANVLTF
d_gene: TRBD2; j_gene: TRBJ2-5; v_gene: TRBV11-3; abundance: -; CDR3aa: CASSASGTSGAQETQYF
d_gene: TRBD1; j_gene: TRBJ1-3; v_gene: TRBV18; abundance: -; CDR3aa: CASLPVTGAGNTIYF
d_gene: -; j_gene: TRBJ2-7; v_gene: TRBV11-2; abundance: -; CDR3aa: CASSPWESYEQYF
d_gene: -; j_gene: TRBJ1-5; v_gene: TRBV6-1; abundance: -; CDR3aa: CASSEGAQPQHF
d_gene: -; j_gene: TRBJ2-5; v_gene: TRBV2; abundance: few; CDR3aa: CASRWLQETQYF
d_gene: TRBD2; j_gene: TRBJ2-1; v_gene: TRBV7-8; abundance: -; CDR3aa: CASSLAGLAGEQFF
d_gene: TRBD2; j_gene: TRBJ2-1; v_gene: TRBV27; abundance: -; CDR3aa: CASRQLALGEQFF
d_gene: TRBD1; j_gene: -; v_gene: TRBV27; abundance: -; CDR3aa: CANHVDRDEQYF
d_gene: TRBD2; j_gene: TRBJ2-2; v_gene: TRBV4-2; abundance: -; CDR3aa: CASSPGLANTGELFF
d_gene: -; j_gene: TRBJ2-1; v_gene: TRBV4-1; abundance: -; CDR3aa: CASSQEKGRAYDEQFF
d_gene: -; j_gene: TRBJ2-1; v_gene: TRBV10-1; abundance: -; CDR3aa: CASSESERDIYNEQFF
d_gene: -; j_gene: TRBJ2-3; v_gene: TRBV5-1; abundance: -; CDR3aa: CASSPTNRDLEYF
d_gene: TRBD2; j_gene: TRBJ2-7; v_gene: TRBV5-4; abundance: -; CDR3aa: CASSRTSGSSYEQYF
d_gene: -; j_gene: TRBJ2-2; v_gene: TRBV6-5; abundance: -; CDR3aa: CASSYNREAGELFF
d_gene: TRBD2; j_gene: TRBJ2-1; v_gene: TRBV9; abundance: -; CDR3aa: CASSVGSSGMGYNEQFF
d_gene: -; j_gene: TRBJ1-2; v_gene: TRBV6-5; abundance: once; CDR3aa: CASSTSPGANYGYTF
d_gene: TRBD1; j_gene: TRBJ1-1; v_gene: TRBV9; abundance: -; CDR3aa: CASSLPRQGAHTEAFF
d_gene: -; j_gene: TRBJ2-5; v_gene: TRBV29-1; abundance: -; CDR3aa: CSVSQGGRQETQYF
d_gene: -; j_gene: TRBJ2-1; v_gene: TRBV7-9; abundance: -; CDR3aa: CASSIIADLRYNEQFF
d_gene: TRBD1; j_gene: TRBJ1-1; v_gene: TRBV9; abundance: -; CDR3aa: CASSPMTGGTEAFF
d_gene: TRBD2; j_gene: TRBJ2-5; v_gene: TRBV7-9; abundance: -; CDR3aa: CASLRGAQETQYF
d_gene: -; j_gene: TRBJ1-4; v_gene: TRBV7-9; abundance: -; CDR3aa: CASSSMGGSEKLFF
d_gene: -; j_gene: TRBJ1-2; v_gene: TRBV19; abundance: once; CDR3aa: CASRTPNYGYTF
d_gene: TRBD1; j_gene: TRBJ2-7; v_gene: TRBV10-3; abundance: -; CDR3aa: CAISGQGEVDEQYF
d_gene: TRBD1; j_gene: TRBJ1-4; v_gene: TRBV5-1; abundance: -; CDR3aa: CASSLGQGAEKLFF
d_gene: TRBD2; j_gene: TRBJ2-1; v_gene: TRBV27; abundance: -; CDR3aa: CASSLSRPGTSGRSSYNEQFF
d_gene: -; j_gene: TRBJ2-3; v_gene: TRBV7-9; abundance: -; CDR3aa: CASSSLRRDTDTQYF
d_gene: -; j_gene: TRBJ1-6; v_gene: TRBV7-2; abundance: -; CDR3aa: CASSLELQVSPLHF
d_gene: -; j_gene: TRBJ2-3; v_gene: TRBV10-3; abundance: -; CDR3aa: CAISEYRAGGDTQYF
d_gene: -; j_gene: TRBJ2-7; v_gene: TRBV5-4; abundance: -; CDR3aa: CASSVRGTAIEQYF
d_gene: -; j_gene: TRBJ2-7; v_gene: TRBV12-5; abundance: -; CDR3aa: CASGPGYEQYF
d_gene: -; j_gene: TRBJ1-5; v_gene: TRBV30; abundance: -; CDR3aa: CAWSFEPQHF
d_gene: TRBD2; j_gene: TRBJ2-1; v_gene: TRBV29-1; abundance: few; CDR3aa: CSVDGGVPEQFF
d_gene: TRBD1; j_gene: TRBJ1-3; v_gene: TRBV6-1; abundance: -; CDR3aa: CASGKGQLSGNTIYF
d_gene: -; j_gene: TRBJ2-3; v_gene: TRBV4-2; abundance: once; CDR3aa: CASSSKAGFTDTQYF